The T cell receptor (beta chain) described here comes from a study of blood T cell repertoires in COVID-19. Study-level background: Acute and convalescent COVID-19 specimens originated in the United States, Italy and Spain. PBMCs, B-cell-depleted T cells, or T cells were the source of the cDNA or gDNA that made up the material.

This CDR3 has 14 residues. Germline CDR1 is LNHDA and CDR2 is SQIVND (reference sequence). After removal of 4 bases from V and 5 bases from J, the junction contained 7 bases not matched to a gene. TCRdb's copy holds only in-frame clones and misses some; the assay was immunoSEQ multiplex PCR. The sample holds some 240,000 clones, more than 65% seen once. Symptom resolution, clearance, or two negative PCRs marked the recovered donors of Cohort 3. The rearrangement links TRBV19 to TRBJ1-1; 7 bases are a match to TRBD1. This TCR was recovered from a man aged 45-60 years who had recovered from COVID-19. The sequencing input was PBMCs or T cells enriched from blood (not recorded which). The DNA for the CDR3 is TGTGCCAGTAGTACCACAGGGGTCGGAACTGAAGCTTTCTTT. Translation: CASSTTGVGTEAFF. The whole variable domain, remainder taken from reference TRBV19 and TRBJ1-1, is DGGITQSPKYLFRKEGQNVTLSCEQNLNHDAMYWYRQDPGQGLRLIYYSQIVNDFQKGDIAEGYSVSREKKESFPLTVTSAQKNPTAFYLCASSTTGVGTEAFFGQGTRLTVV.